A selection of T cell receptor beta chains follows, all from one sample in a study of radiotherapy plus CTLA-4 blockade in lung cancer. TCRdb's copy holds only in-frame clones and misses some; the assay was immunoSEQ multiplex PCR. The sample consists of about 45,000 clones, roughly 59% of them appearing once. Here the sequenced sample was peripheral blood, taken from a patient treated with radiotherapy plus ipilimumab. These receptors all come from a human donor with non-small cell lung cancer who had a partial response to radiotherapy plus ipilimumab. Both conserved end residues are part of each CDR3. The D gene is left open where the match is weak. Rows give clone size only sometimes, using once, few, many, or a class for an expanded clone.

>TRBD1|few|TRBJ2-5|TRBV28
CASSLQTGGGQETQYF
TGTGCCAGCAGTCTCCAGACAGGGGGCGGCCAAGAGACCCAGTACTTC
>TRBD1|-|TRBJ2-7|TRBV18
CASSLRGPGQGAHEQYF
TGTGCCAGCTCACTCCGGGGACCGGGACAGGGGGCCCACGAGCAGTACTTC
>-|few|TRBJ2-2|TRBV4-3
CASRDTGKGTGELFF
TGCGCCAGCAGGGACACAGGGAAGGGCACCGGGGAGCTGTTTTTT
>-|-|TRBJ2-5|TRBV6-6
CASSYDISGETQYF
TGTGCCAGCAGTTACGATATTTCCGGGGAGACCCAGTACTTC
>TRBD2|-|TRBJ2-7|TRBV7-9
CASSGGTSGAYYEQYF
TGTGCCAGCAGCGGCGGGACTAGCGGAGCCTACTACGAGCAGTACTTC
>-|-|TRBJ1-1|TRBV29-1
CSVRQNMNTEAFF
TGCAGCGTGCGACAGAACATGAACACTGAAGCTTTCTTT
>TRBD2|few|TRBJ2-1|TRBV5-8
CASSLGGSSYNEQFF
TGTGCCAGCAGCTTGGGCGGGAGCTCCTACAATGAGCAGTTCTTC
>-|-|TRBJ2-7|TRBV6-5
CASKGGPTKQYF
TGTGCCAGCAAGGGAGGACCTACGAAACAGTACTTC
>-|few|TRBJ1-4|TRBV19
CASRTDTTTNEKLFF
TGTGCCAGTAGGACAGATACGACAACTAATGAAAAACTGTTTTTT
>-|few|TRBJ1-1|TRBV19
CASTPRRSSATEAFF
TGTGCCAGTACCCCCCGGAGGTCCTCGGCCACTGAAGCTTTCTTT
>TRBD1|-|TRBJ2-2|TRBV7-2
CASSLATGVRGTGELFF
TGTGCCAGCAGCTTAGCTACAGGGGTCCGAGGCACCGGGGAGCTGTTTTTT
>-|-|TRBJ1-6|TRBV5-1
CASSLAFHGAGGNSPLHF
TGCGCCAGCAGCTTGGCCTTTCATGGGGCGGGGGGGAATTCACCCCTCCACTTT
>-|-|TRBJ2-6|TRBV27
CASSFGPGANVLTF
TGTGCCAGCAGTTTTGGGCCTGGGGCCAACGTCCTGACTTTC
>TRBD1|-|TRBJ1-1|TRBV6-1
CASSGQGLTEAFF
TGTGCCAGCAGTGGACAGGGGCTCACTGAAGCTTTCTTT
>-|few|TRBJ2-7|TRBV7-9
CASSFPGDRDEQYF
TGTGCCAGCAGCTTCCCAGGGGATCGGGACGAGCAGTACTTC
>TRBD1|-|TRBJ2-7|TRBV9
CASSAGTGSSSYEQYF
TGTGCCAGCAGCGCTGGGACAGGTTCCAGCTCCTACGAGCAGTACTTC
>-|-|TRBJ2-7|TRBV5-5
CARREDTTYEQYF
TGTGCCAGAAGAGAGGACACCACCTACGAGCAGTACTTC
>-|-|TRBJ2-4|TRBV30
CAREGESKNIQYF
TGTGCCAGAGAGGGGGAATCCAAAAACATTCAGTACTTC
>-|-|TRBJ1-1|TRBV6-4
CASSETTGTEAFF
TGTGCCAGCAGCGAAACGACAGGCACTGAAGCTTTCTTT
>TRBD1|-|TRBJ1-2|TRBV5-6
CASSLVGGGYTF
TGTGCCAGCAGCTTGGTAGGGGGCGGCTACACCTTC
>TRBD1|few|TRBJ1-1|TRBV29-1
CSVLGQANTEAFF
TGCAGCGTACTAGGACAGGCGAACACTGAAGCTTTCTTT
>-|few|TRBJ1-5|TRBV5-8
CASSPARNQPQHF
TGTGCCAGCAGCCCTGCGCGTAATCAGCCCCAGCATTTT
>-|-|TRBJ1-1|TRBV29-1
CSVGHNTEAFF
TGCAGCGTTGGACACAACACTGAAGCTTTCTTT
>TRBD2|-|TRBJ2-6|TRBV4-2
CASSQGELAGDPGANVLTF
TGTGCCAGCAGCCAGGGGGAACTAGCGGGAGATCCCGGGGCCAACGTCCTGACTTTC
>-|-|TRBJ1-1|TRBV6-5
CASSLGRGTEAFF
TGTGCCAGCAGCTTAGGGCGGGGGACTGAAGCTTTCTTT
>-|-|TRBJ2-2|TRBV29-1
CSAREAPNGELFF
TGCAGCGCCCGAGAGGCTCCCAACGGGGAGCTGTTTTTT
>-|-|TRBJ2-1|TRBV7-9
CASSFGNEQFF
TGTGCCAGCAGCTTCGGCAATGAGCAGTTCTTC
>-|-|TRBJ1-1|TRBV6-5
CASSYSRNELKGAFF
TGTGCCAGCAGTTACTCCCGAAACGAACTAAAAGGAGCTTTCTTT
>-|once|TRBJ1-1|TRBV6-5
CASSVAGRNTEAFF
TGTGCCAGCAGTGTTGCGGGGCGTAACACTGAAGCTTTCTTT
>TRBD2|-|TRBJ2-5|TRBV11-1
CASSLDPSGGPPQYF
TGTGCCAGCAGCTTAGACCCTAGCGGGGGGCCCCCCCAGTACTTC
>-|-|TRBJ2-2|TRBV11-2
CASRPRSQNTGELFF
TGTGCCAGCAGGCCCCGGTCGCAGAACACCGGGGAGCTGTTTTTT
>-|-|TRBJ1-4|TRBV5-1
CASSLGGGLDEKLFF
TGCGCCAGCAGCCTCGGCGGGGGGCTGGATGAAAAACTGTTTTTT
>TRBD1|few|TRBJ1-5|TRBV7-9
CASSLGTGIDQPQHF
TGTGCCAGCAGCTTAGGGACAGGGATTGATCAGCCCCAGCATTTT
>-|-|TRBJ2-2|TRBV7-2
CASSPLLNTGELFF
TGTGCCAGCAGCCCCCTACTGAACACCGGGGAGCTGTTTTTT
>TRBD1|-|TRBJ2-2|TRBV19
CASVGTDRQNTGELFF
TGTGCCAGTGTGGGGACAGACCGACAGAACACCGGGGAGCTGTTTTTT
>-|few|TRBJ2-7|TRBV6-5
CASLRDTSNEQYF
TGTGCCAGTCTCCGGGACACCAGCAACGAGCAGTACTTC
>-|few|TRBJ2-1|TRBV11-2
CASSPPSQIEQFF
TGTGCCAGCAGCCCCCCCTCGCAGATTGAGCAGTTCTTC
>-|-|TRBJ1-5|TRBV2
CAIQGDRNQPQHF
TGTGCCATCCAGGGTGACCGCAATCAGCCCCAGCATTTT
>TRBD1|-|TRBJ1-3|TRBV5-1
CASSRDSNPGDTIYF
TGCGCCAGCAGCCGGGACAGCAACCCCGGGGACACCATATATTTT
>TRBD1|-|TRBJ2-2|TRBV6-1
CASTDRGGPGELFF
TGTGCCAGCACCGACAGGGGCGGACCCGGGGAGCTGTTTTTT
>TRBD2|-|TRBJ2-7|TRBV11-2
CASTLYGGLLKAEQYF
TGTGCCAGCACCCTGTACGGGGGACTACTAAAGGCCGAGCAGTACTTC
>-|-|TRBJ1-1|TRBV21-1
CASSKEGAGPEAFF
TGTGCCAGCAGCAAAGAGGGGGCAGGGCCTGAAGCTTTCTTT